This passage covers 2 T cell receptor beta chains from one sample sequenced in a study of cytomegalovirus exposure and HLA in healthy donors. Clones were sequenced by immunoSEQ multiplex PCR, and TCRdb holds only the in-frame ones, with some missing. The sample consists of over 250,000 clones, approximately 90% of them appearing once. The sequencing input was PBMCs. Source of these receptors: a woman aged 30 to 39 in good health and CMV-seropositive.

J is TRBJ2-1 and V is TRBV29-1; tentative D call: TRBD2 (5 bases). The CDR3 sequence is 15 residues long. V was clipped by 2 bases and J by 5 bases, with 16 bases between them. Germline assignment: CDR1 SQVTM and CDR2 ANQGSEA. The CDR3 region has the DNA TGCAGCGTTGAAAGAGGGCACCCTGGGGACAATGAGCAGTTCTTC. It translates to CSVERGHPGDNEQFF.

The chain couples TRBV7-3 to TRBJ2-3, with D possibly matching TRBD2 (5 bases). Per the germline V gene, CDR1 is SGHTA and CDR2 is FQGTGA. CDR3 length: 13 residues. The V and J ends lost 6 bases and 0 bases respectively, with 7 bases between them. CDR3 region: CASRRTSTDTQYF. The CDR3 DNA reads as TGTGCCAGCAGGCGGACTAGCACAGATACGCAGTATTTT.